This TCR beta chain was captured in a study of Ad26.COV2.S vaccination and SARS-CoV-2 variants. Across the study: Trial arm assignment for the donor was COV1001 Ad26.COV2.S. Intramuscular Ad26.COV2.S at 5x10^10 or 1x10^11 viral particles.

Trimming cost V 5 bases and J 2 bases, with 17 bases left between them. Germline V gene sequence: CDR1 SGHDT, CDR2 YYEEEE. The CDR3 covers 15 residues. The table came from immunoSEQ multiplex PCR; TCRdb's copy has only in-frame clones and leaves some out. The sample lists roughly 410,000 clones; roughly four fifths were seen once. General study points: In vaccinated individuals, spike-specific CD8+ and CD4+ T cell responses reportedly displayed substantial breadth.

Of note for this clone: The antigen is not known.

The sample's treatment: approximately 18 received Ad26.COV2.S at low or high dose, single or two shots; about 5 received placebo; per-sample allocation not given. The study sampled participants on day 63 after the first vaccine or placebo injection. An adult donor aged 18-55 years was enrolled in Boston. This TCR came from a person between 18 and 60 years old who received the Ad26.COV2.S COVID-19 vaccine or a placebo. The specimen comprised peripheral blood, sampled in a trial of Ad26.COV2.S vaccine versus placebo. This rearrangement joins TRBV5-6 to TRBJ2-7; D is ambiguous. CDR3 in DNA: TGTGCCAGCAGTTCGGATGTACGGCCGACCTACGAGCAGTACTTC. It specifies CASSSDVRPTYEQYF. Drawing the rest from reference TRBV5-6 and TRBJ2-7, the complete variable domain is DAGVTQSPTHLIKTRGQQVTLRCSPKSGHDTVSWYQQALGQGPQFIFQYYEEEERQRGNFPDRFSGHQFPNYSSELNVNALLLGDSALYLCASSSDVRPTYEQYFGPGTRLTVT.